One sample yielded the 4 T cell receptor beta chains listed below, sequenced in a study of blood T cell repertoires in COVID-19. Repertoires were generated with immunoSEQ multiplex PCR, while TCRdb's copy carries only in-frame clones and drops some. There are roughly 240,000 clones in the sample; about 88% occur only once, and around 3.6% lies in the top ten. Sequencing used peripheral blood. The receptor source for this set is a man aged 18 to 29 with active or convalescent COVID-19.

The V and J genes are TRBV4-2 and TRBJ2-1, with D maybe TRBD2 (5 bases). CDR1 and CDR2 from the germline V gene are LGHNA and YNFKEQ. V was trimmed by 0 bases and J by 8 bases, leaving 20 bases between them. This CDR3 has 17 residues. CDR3 bases: TGTGCCAGCAGCCAAGATCGGGCTAGCTCACACTTCTATGAGCAGTTCTTC. Its translation: CASSQDRASSHFYEQFF.

This chain uses TRBV12-3 or TRBV12-4 with TRBJ2-7, with 8 bases lining up with TRBD1. The ends lost 7 bases at V and 4 bases at J; junction bases unmatched: 6. The CDR3 is made up of 13 amino acids. The CDR3 bases are TGTGCCAGCAACGGACAGGGAAGGTACGAGCAGTACTTC. This gives the protein CASNGQGRYEQYF.

In regard to this clone: One junction end disagrees with the germline gene, perhaps due to a read error. The rearrangement uses TRBV5-5 and TRBJ2-3, with a weak D call TRBD1 (6 bases). Germline V CDR1 and CDR2: SGHKS, YYEKEE (reference sequence). CDR3 size: 15 residues. The CDR3 loop reads CVSSQVRGHTDTQYF. The CDR3 region has the DNA TGTGTCAGCAGCCAGGTCAGGGGACACACAGATACGCAGTATTTT. The entire variable domain, with the rest obtained from reference TRBV5-5 and TRBJ2-3, is as follows: DAGVTQSPTHLIKTRGQQVTLRCSPISGHKSVSWYQQVLGQGPQFIFQYYEKEERGRGNFPDRFSARQFPNYSSELNVNALLLGDSALYLCVSSQVRGHTDTQYFGPGTRLTVL.

J is TRBJ2-7 and V is TRBV29-1; D may be TRBD1 (6 bases). Between the trimmed V and J ends, which lost 6 bases and 5 bases, there was a span of 17 bases. Germline values: CDR1 SQVTM, CDR2 ANQGSEA. The CDR3 length is 13 residues. CDR3 amino acids: CSVEGVLGNEQYF. The CDR3 DNA follows: TGCAGCGTCGAGGGGGTCTTGGGTAACGAGCAGTACTTC.